A selection of T cell receptor beta chains follows, all from one sample in a study of Ad26.COV2.S vaccination and SARS-CoV-2 variants. Here immunoSEQ multiplex PCR was the method, and the copy in TCRdb shows in-frame clones only, minus some. The sample lists approximately 360,000 clones, about 80% occurring once. Source: peripheral blood, taken in a trial of Ad26.COV2.S vaccine versus placebo. The receptor set was obtained from a person between 18 and 65 years old who received the Ad26.COV2.S COVID-19 vaccine or a placebo. Each CDR3 is given with its conserved first and last residue. D genes are given only for firm matches. The size entry is marked missing in some rows and otherwise reads once, few, many or a size class.

d_gene,v_gene,j_gene,abundance,CDR3nt,CDR3aa
-,TRBV6-1,TRBJ1-1,-,TGTGCCAGCAGTGATTTCGTAGGGTATGGAGCTTTCTTT,CASSDFVGYGAFF
-,TRBV27,TRBJ2-2,-,TGTGCCAGCAGTTTTAGGGGCGGGGAGCTGTTTTTT,CASSFRGGELFF
-,TRBV5-4,TRBJ1-1,-,TGTGCCAGCAGCTTGAGTGAAGGAATATTAAACACTGAAGCTTTCTTT,CASSLSEGILNTEAFF
TRBD1,TRBV6-5,TRBJ1-2,-,TGTGCCAGCCAGGGACAGGGTGCGGGCTACACCTTC,CASQGQGAGYTF
-,TRBV5-1,TRBJ2-3,many,TGCGCCAGCAGCTTGAGCCTAGCCGCAGATACGCAGTATTTT,CASSLSLAADTQYF
-,TRBV5-6,TRBJ2-2,-,TGTGCCAGCAGTTACGGGACGGGAACCACCGGGGAGCTGTTTTTT,CASSYGTGTTGELFF
TRBD1,TRBV6-5,TRBJ2-7,-,TGTGCCAGCAGGTCCGGGACAGGGGGCTTAGAGCAGTACTTC,CASRSGTGGLEQYF
-,TRBV2,TRBJ1-1,-,TGTGCCAGCAGTGATTACGGGACGGAAGCTTTCTTT,CASSDYGTEAFF
TRBD1,TRBV27,TRBJ1-2,-,TGTGCCAGCAGTACGACAGGGTGGGGCTATGGCTACACCTTC,CASSTTGWGYGYTF
-,TRBV15,TRBJ2-3,-,TGTGCCACCAGCAGAGATCCGATGGATACGCAGTATTTT,CATSRDPMDTQYF
-,TRBV3-1/TRBV3-2,TRBJ1-2,-,TGTGCCAGCAGCCAACTAGGGTTGGACAGCGGCTACACCTTC,CASSQLGLDSGYTF
TRBD2,TRBV2,TRBJ2-7,-,TGTGCCAGCAGTGCGTCTAGCGGGAGCCACGAGCAGTACTTC,CASSASSGSHEQYF
-,TRBV18,TRBJ1-1,-,TGTGCCAGCTCCCCCTCAGTGAACACTGAAGCTTTCTTT,CASSPSVNTEAFF
-,TRBV6-2/TRBV6-3,TRBJ1-6,-,TGTGCCAGCAGTACCCCCCGAGGGTCCCTCCACTTT,CASSTPRGSLHF
TRBD1,TRBV7-8,TRBJ1-5,-,TGTGCCAGCAGCTTAGCAGACAGGGGCAATCAGCCCCAGCATTTT,CASSLADRGNQPQHF
-,TRBV2,TRBJ1-6,-,TGTGCCAGCAGGAACCGACAGAATTCACCCCTCCACTTT,CASRNRQNSPLHF
-,TRBV20-1,TRBJ1-2,once,TGCAGTGCTAGCCTTAGGGGCGGCTACACCTTC,CSASLRGGYTF
-,TRBV5-6,TRBJ2-7,-,TGTGCCAGCAGCGTTCAGCGGCCTCCCTACGAGCAGTACTTC,CASSVQRPPYEQYF
TRBD1,TRBV19,TRBJ2-7,once,TGTGCCAGTAGTCCGGACAGGGGCGGCGAGCAGTACTTC,CASSPDRGGEQYF
-,TRBV18,TRBJ2-2,-,TGTGCCAGCTCACCAAACGGACAGAGTGGAACCGGGGAGCTGTTTTTT,CASSPNGQSGTGELFF